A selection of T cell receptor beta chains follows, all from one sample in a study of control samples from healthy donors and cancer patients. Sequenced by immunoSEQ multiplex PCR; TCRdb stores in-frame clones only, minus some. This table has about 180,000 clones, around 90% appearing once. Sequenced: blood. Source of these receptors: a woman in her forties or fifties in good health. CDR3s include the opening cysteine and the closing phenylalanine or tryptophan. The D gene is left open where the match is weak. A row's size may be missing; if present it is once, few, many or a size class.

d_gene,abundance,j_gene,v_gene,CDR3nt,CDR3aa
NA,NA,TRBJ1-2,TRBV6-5,TGTGCCAGCAGTTACTCGGGGACGGTTAGGAACTATGGCTACACCTTC,CASSYSGTVRNYGYTF
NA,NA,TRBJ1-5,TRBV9,TGTGCCAGCAGCGTAGGCCTAGAAAGGCGTGGGGATTATTATAGCAATCAGCCCCAGCATTTT,CASSVGLERRGDYYSNQPQHF
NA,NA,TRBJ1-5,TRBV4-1,TGCGCCAGCAGCCCCTTCCTCCGGTCCCGAGGCAATCAGCCCCAGCATTTT,CASSPFLRSRGNQPQHF
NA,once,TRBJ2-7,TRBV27,TGTGCCAGCAGTCCATCAAGGGCAGGAACCTACGAGCAGTACTTC,CASSPSRAGTYEQYF
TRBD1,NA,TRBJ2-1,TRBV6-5,TGTGCCAGCAGTTACGGGAGACAGGGAAACTACAATGAGCAGTTCTTC,CASSYGRQGNYNEQFF
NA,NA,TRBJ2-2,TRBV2,TGTGCCAGCAGTGAGGTTACTACGAACACCGGGGAGCTGTTTTTT,CASSEVTTNTGELFF
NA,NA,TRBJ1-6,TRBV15,TGTGCCACCAGCAGAGAGGGCAGAATATATAATTCACCCCTCCACTTT,CATSREGRIYNSPLHF
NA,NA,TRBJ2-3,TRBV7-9,TGTGCCAGCAGCCGTCCTCTTACAGGGAATACAGATACGCAGTATTTT,CASSRPLTGNTDTQYF
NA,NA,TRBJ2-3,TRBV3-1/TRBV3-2,TGTGCCAGCAGCCCAAGCATCCGGGGCACAGATACGCAGTATTTT,CASSPSIRGTDTQYF
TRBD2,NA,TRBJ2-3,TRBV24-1,TGTGCCACCAGTGATTTCCCGGGACTAGCGGGGGCCACAGATACGCAGTATTTT,CATSDFPGLAGATDTQYF
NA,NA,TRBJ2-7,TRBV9,TGTGCCAGCAGCGTAGGGGGGGGCAGGAGCCACGAGCAGTACTTC,CASSVGGGRSHEQYF
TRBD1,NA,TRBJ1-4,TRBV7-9,TGTGCCAGCAGCTTAGTAGGGACAGGGAGGAAGGTGGAAGCTGAAAAACTGTTTTTT,CASSLVGTGRKVEAEKLFF
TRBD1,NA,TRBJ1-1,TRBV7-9,TGTGCCAGCAGCCCCCGACAGGGGGTATATGGGAACACTGAAGCTTTCTTT,CASSPRQGVYGNTEAFF
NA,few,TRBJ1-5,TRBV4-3,TGCGCCAGCAGCCAAGATACGAACGGGGGGAGTGGCAATCAGCCCCAGCATTTT,CASSQDTNGGSGNQPQHF
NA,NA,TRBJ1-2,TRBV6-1,TGTGCCAGCAGTGAATATCCGGACATTAACTATGGCTACACCTTC,CASSEYPDINYGYTF
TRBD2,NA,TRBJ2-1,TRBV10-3,TGTGCCATACGGACTAGCGGGGAGAACAATGAGCAGTTCTTC,CAIRTSGENNEQFF
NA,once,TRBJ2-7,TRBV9,TGTGCCAGCAGCCGTAGAATCCGTGACGAGCAGTACTTC,CASSRRIRDEQYF
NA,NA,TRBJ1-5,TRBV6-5,TGTGCCAGCGTTGTGGGTTACAATCAGCCCCAGCATTTT,CASVVGYNQPQHF
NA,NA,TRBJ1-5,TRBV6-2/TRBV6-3,TGTGCCAGCAGTCTGGATAGCGAAATGAGGATTAGCAATCAGCCCCAGCATTTT,CASSLDSEMRISNQPQHF
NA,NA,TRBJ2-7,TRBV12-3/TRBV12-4,TGTGCCAGCAGTTTAGTACAGCGCGAGCAGTACTTC,CASSLVQREQYF
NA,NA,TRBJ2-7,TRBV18,TGTGCCAGCTCACCTAGCTCCTACGAGCAGTACTTC,CASSPSSYEQYF
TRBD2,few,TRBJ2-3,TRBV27,TGTGCCAGCAGAACACTAGCGGGGGGCACAGATACGCAGTATTTT,CASRTLAGGTDTQYF
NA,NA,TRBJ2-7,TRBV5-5,TGTGCCAGCAGCAATCGGGGAACCTACGAGCAGTACTTC,CASSNRGTYEQYF
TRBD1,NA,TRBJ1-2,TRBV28,TGTGCCAGCAGTTCCCGAACGACAGGGGATGGCTACACCTTC,CASSSRTTGDGYTF
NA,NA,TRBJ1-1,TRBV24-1,TGTGCCACCAGTGATGGGGGACGGGGGAGGCCCACTGAAGCTTTCTTT,CATSDGGRGRPTEAFF
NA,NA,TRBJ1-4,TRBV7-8,TGTGCCAGCACCTGGGGGGTGGGGAATGAAAAACTGTTTTTT,CASTWGVGNEKLFF
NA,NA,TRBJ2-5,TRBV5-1,TGCGCCAGCAGCAAGGACAGTTACCAAGAGACCCAGTACTTC,CASSKDSYQETQYF
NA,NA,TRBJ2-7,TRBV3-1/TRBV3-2,TGTGCCAGCGCCGTGGGGACGGGGGTCTACGAGCAGTACTTC,CASAVGTGVYEQYF
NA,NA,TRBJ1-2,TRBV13,TGTGCCAGCAGCCTATACGTCAAGGGCTGGGGCTACACCTTC,CASSLYVKGWGYTF
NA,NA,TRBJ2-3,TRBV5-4,TGTGCCAGCAGCTTGGCGGAGGGGCCAGATACGCAGTATTTT,CASSLAEGPDTQYF
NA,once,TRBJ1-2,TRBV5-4,TGTGCCAGCAGCTTGGTGGGGGGTAATGGCTACACCTTC,CASSLVGGNGYTF
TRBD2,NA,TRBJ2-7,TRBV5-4,TGTGCCAGCAGCTTGGAGAGGACTAGCGGTGATACTGGGTACTTC,CASSLERTSGDTGYF
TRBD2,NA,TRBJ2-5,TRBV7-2,TGTGCCAGCAGCTCAACGATGTCGGGACTAGCGGGTCCCTCGGAGACCCAGTACTTC,CASSSTMSGLAGPSETQYF
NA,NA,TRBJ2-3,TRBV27,TGTGCCAGCAGTCCGGAGCTCGATACAGATACGCAGTATTTT,CASSPELDTDTQYF
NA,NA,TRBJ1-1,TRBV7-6,TGTGCCAGCAGAAAAGGGGGGGGCACTGAAGCTTTCTTT,CASRKGGGTEAFF
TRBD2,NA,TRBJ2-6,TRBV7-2,TGTGCCAGCAGCTTCGGGAGGGCTGGGGCCAACGTCCTGACTTTC,CASSFGRAGANVLTF
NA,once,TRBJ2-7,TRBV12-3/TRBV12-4,TGTGCCAGCAGATCCCAGGGTCCCTACGAGCAGTACTTC,CASRSQGPYEQYF
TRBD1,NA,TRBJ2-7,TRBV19,TGTGCCAGTAGTAGCCAGACAGGGCTCGAGCAGTACTTC,CASSSQTGLEQYF
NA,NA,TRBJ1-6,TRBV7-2,TGTGCCAGCAGCTTACAGGGATTTGGCAATTCACCCCTCCACTTT,CASSLQGFGNSPLHF
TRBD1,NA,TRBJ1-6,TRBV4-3,TGCGCCAGCAGCCAGGAGTCCCGGGACAGGGGTTCACCCCTCCACTTT,CASSQESRDRGSPLHF